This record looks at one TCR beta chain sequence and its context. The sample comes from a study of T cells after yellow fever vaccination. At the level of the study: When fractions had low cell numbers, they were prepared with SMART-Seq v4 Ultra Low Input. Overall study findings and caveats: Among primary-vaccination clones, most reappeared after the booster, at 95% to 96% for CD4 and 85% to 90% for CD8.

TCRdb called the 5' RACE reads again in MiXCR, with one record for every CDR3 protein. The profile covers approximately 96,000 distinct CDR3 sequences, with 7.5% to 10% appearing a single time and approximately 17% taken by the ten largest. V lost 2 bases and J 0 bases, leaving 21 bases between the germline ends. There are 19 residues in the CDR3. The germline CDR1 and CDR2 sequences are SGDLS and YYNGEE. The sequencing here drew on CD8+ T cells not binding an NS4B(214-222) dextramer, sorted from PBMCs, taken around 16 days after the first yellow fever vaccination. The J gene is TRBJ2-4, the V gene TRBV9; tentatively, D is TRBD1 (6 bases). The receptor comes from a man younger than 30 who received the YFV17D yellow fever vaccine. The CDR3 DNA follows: TGTGCCAGCAGCGTCCAAAAGGGACAAGTACCCCTAGCCAAAAACATTCAGTACTTC. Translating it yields CASSVQKGQVPLAKNIQYF. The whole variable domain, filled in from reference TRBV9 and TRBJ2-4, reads DSGVTQTPKHLITATGQRVTLRCSPRSGDLSVYWYQQSLDQGLQFLIQYYNGEERAKGNILERFSAQQFPDLHSELNLSSLELGDSALYFCASSVQKGQVPLAKNIQYFGAGTRLSVL.